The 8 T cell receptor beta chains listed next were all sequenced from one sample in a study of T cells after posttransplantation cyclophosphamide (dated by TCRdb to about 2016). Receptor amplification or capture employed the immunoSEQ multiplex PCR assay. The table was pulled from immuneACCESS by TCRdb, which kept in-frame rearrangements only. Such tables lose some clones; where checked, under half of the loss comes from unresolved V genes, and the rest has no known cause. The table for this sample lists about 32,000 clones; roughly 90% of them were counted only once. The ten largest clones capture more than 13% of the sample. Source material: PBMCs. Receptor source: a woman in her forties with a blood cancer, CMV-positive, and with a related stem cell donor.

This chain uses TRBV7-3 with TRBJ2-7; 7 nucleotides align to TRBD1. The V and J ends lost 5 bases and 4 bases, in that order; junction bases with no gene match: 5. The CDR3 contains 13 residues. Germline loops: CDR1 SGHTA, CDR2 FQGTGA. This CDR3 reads CASSQQGMYEQYF. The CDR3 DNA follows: TGTGCCAGCAGCCAACAGGGGATGTACGAGCAGTACTTC.

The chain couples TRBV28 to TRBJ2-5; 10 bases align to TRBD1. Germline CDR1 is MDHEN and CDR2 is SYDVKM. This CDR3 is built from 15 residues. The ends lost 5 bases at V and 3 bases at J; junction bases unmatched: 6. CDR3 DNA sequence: TGTGCCAGCAGTCCAGCCGGGACAGGGGAAGAGACCCAGTACTTC. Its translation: CASSPAGTGEETQYF.

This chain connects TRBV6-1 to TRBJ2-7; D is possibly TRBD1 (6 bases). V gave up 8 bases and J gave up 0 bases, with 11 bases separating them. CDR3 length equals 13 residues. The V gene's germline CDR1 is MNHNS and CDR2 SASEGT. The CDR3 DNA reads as TGTGCCAGCTGGAGGACAGACTCCTACGAGCAGTACTTC. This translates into CASWRTDSYEQYF.

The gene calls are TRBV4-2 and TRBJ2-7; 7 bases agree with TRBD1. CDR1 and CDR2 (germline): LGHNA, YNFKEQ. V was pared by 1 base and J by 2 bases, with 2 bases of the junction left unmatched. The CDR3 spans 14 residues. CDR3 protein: CASSQGQGAYEQYF. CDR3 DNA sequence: TGTGCCAGCAGCCAAGGTCAGGGGGCCTACGAGCAGTACTTC.

The CDR3 nucleotides read TGCGCCAGCAGCCAAGTCACAGGGGTCACCGGGGAGCTGTTTTTT. This codes for CASSQVTGVTGELFF. V gene TRBV4-1 combines with J gene TRBJ2-2, with 7 bases matching TRBD1. The CDR3 loop spans 15 amino acids. The V gene's germline CDR1 is MGHRA and CDR2 YSYEKL. Unmatched junction bases numbered 3, after V lost 1 base and J lost 4 bases.

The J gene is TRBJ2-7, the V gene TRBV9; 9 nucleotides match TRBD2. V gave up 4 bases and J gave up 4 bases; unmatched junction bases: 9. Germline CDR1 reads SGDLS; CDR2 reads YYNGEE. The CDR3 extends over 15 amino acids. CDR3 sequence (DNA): TGTGCCAGCAGCACCAGGGGTAGCGGGAGATACGAGCAGTACTTC. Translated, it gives CASSTRGSGRYEQYF.

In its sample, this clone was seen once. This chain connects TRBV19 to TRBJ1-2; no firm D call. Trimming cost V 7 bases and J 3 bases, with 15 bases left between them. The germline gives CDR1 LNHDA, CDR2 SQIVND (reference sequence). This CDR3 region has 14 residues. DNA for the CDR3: TGTGCCAGTACCATGTGGGAGAGGGACTATGGCTACACCTTC. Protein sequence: CASTMWERDYGYTF.

The CDR3 DNA sequence: TGCGCCAGCAGCTTGCTAGCGGGCCAATACGAGCAGTACTTC. Its translation: CASSLLAGQYEQYF. The rearrangement links TRBV5-1 to TRBJ2-7; 8 positions match TRBD2. The CDR3 is made up of 14 amino acids. V shed 1 base and J 4 bases; nucleotides not matched to a gene: 4. Germline loops: CDR1 SGHRS, CDR2 YFSETQ.